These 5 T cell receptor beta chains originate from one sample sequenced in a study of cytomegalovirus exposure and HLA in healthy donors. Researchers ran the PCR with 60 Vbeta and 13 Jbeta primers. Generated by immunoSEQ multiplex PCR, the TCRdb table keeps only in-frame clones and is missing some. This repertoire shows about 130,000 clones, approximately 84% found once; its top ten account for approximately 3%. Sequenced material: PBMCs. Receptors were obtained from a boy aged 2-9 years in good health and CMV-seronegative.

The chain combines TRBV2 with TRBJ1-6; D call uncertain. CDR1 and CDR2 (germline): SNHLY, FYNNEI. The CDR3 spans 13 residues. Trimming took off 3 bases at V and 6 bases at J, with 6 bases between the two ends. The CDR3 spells CASSDSGNSPLHF. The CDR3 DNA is TGTGCCAGCAGTGACTCGGGTAATTCACCCCTCCACTTT.

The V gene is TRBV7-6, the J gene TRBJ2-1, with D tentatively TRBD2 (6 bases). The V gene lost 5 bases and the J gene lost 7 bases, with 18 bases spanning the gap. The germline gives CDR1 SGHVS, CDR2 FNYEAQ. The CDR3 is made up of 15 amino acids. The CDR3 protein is CASSLLYGSGNEQFF. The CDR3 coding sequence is TGTGCCAGCAGCCTACTCTACGGGAGTGGAAATGAGCAGTTCTTC.

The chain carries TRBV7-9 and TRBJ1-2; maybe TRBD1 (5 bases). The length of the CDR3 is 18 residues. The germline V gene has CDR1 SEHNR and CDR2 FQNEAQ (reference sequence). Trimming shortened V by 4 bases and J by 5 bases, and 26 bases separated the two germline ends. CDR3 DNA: TGTGCCAGCAGCTCCTCTCTCGGGGAGGGGCCTTGGGGTTATGGCTACACCTTC. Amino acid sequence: CASSSSLGEGPWGYGYTF.

The CDR3 spells CAWSRRDRSGYGYTF. As DNA, the CDR3 is TGTGCCTGGAGTCGTAGGGACAGGTCGGGATATGGCTACACCTTC. The chain joins TRBV30 to TRBJ1-2; 8 nucleotides match TRBD1. CDR1 GTSNPN and CDR2 SVGIG come from the germline V gene (reference sequence). This CDR3 is 15 amino acids long. The V and J ends lost 2 bases and 5 bases, in that order; junction bases with no gene match: 10.

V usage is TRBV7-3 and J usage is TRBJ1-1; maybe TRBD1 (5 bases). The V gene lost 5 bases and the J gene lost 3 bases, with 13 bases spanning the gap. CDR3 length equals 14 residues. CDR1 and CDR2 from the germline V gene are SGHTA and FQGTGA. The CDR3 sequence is CASSQGVEDTEAFF. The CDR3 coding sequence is TGTGCCAGCAGCCAAGGGGTCGAGGACACTGAAGCTTTCTTT.